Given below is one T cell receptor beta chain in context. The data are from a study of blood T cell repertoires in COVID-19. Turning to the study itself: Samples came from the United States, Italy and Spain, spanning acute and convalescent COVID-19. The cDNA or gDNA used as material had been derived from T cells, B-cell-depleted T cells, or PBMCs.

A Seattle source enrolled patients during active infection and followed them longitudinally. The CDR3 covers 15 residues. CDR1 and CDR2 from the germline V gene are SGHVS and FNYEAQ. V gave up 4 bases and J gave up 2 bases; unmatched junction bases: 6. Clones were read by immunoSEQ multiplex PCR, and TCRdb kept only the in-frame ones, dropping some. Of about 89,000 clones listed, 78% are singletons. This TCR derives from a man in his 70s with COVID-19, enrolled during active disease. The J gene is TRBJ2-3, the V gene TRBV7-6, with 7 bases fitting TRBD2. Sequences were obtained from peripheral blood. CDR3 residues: CASSSTSYPTDTQYF. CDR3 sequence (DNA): TGTGCCAGCAGCTCGACTAGCTATCCCACAGATACGCAGTATTTT.